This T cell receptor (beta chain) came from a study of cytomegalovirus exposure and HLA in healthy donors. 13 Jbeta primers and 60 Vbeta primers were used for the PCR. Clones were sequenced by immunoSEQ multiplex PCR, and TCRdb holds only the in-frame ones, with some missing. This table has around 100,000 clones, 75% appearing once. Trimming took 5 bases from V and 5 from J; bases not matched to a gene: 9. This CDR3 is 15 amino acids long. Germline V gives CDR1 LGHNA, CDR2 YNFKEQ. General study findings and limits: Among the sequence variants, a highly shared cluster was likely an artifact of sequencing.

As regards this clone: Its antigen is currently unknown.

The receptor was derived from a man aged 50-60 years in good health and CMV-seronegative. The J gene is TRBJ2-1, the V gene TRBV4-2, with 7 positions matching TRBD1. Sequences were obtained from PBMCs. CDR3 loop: CASSFGTERNNEQFF. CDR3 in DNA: TGTGCCAGCAGCTTCGGGACAGAACGTAACAATGAGCAGTTCTTC.